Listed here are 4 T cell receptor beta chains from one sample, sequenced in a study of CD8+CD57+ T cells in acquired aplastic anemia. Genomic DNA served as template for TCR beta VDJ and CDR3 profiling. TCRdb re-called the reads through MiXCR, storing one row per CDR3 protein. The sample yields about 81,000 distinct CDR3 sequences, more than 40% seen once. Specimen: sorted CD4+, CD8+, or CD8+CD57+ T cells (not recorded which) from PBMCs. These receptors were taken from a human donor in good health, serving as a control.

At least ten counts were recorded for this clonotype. CDR3 in amino acids: CASSWQGYEQYF. CDR3 nucleotide sequence: TGTGCCAGCAGTTGGCAGGGTTACGAGCAGTACTTC. V is TRBV12-3 or TRBV12-4 and J is TRBJ2-7; the D gene is possibly TRBD1 (5 bases). Trimming stripped 4 bases from V and 4 bases from J, with 8 bases between. The CDR3 runs to 12 residues.

CDR3 coding DNA: TGTGCCACCAGCAACCGGACCGACTCGGGTAGCACAGATACGCAGTATTTT. Amino acids: CATSNRTDSGSTDTQYF. The rearrangement joins TRBV15 to TRBJ2-3; D unclear. Germline V gene lookup returns CDR1 LNHNV and CDR2 YYDKDF (reference sequence). Between the trimmed V and J ends, which lost 4 bases and 0 bases, there was a span of 17 bases. This CDR3 spans 17 amino acids.

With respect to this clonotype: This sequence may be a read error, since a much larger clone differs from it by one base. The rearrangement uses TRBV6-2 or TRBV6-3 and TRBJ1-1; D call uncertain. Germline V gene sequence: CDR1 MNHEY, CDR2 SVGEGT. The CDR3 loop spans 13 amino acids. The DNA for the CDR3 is TGTGCCAGCAGTTACAGTCCGACAACTGAAGCTTCCTTT. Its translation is CASSYSPTTEASF.

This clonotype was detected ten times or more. This CDR3 is CASSSKSGYYEQYF. The CDR3 nucleotides read TGTGCCAGCAGTTCGAAGTCGGGGTACTACGAGCAGTACTTC. The chain has TRBV27 and TRBJ2-7, with D possibly TRBD2 on 5 matching bases. V was trimmed by 4 bases and J by 3 bases, leaving 13 bases between them. CDR3 length: 14 amino acids. Per the germline V gene, CDR1 is MNHEY and CDR2 is SMNVEV (reference sequence).